The clone carrying this T cell receptor (beta chain) has at least ten counts. Its specificity is not known. According to the study, TCR beta libraries were built with iRepertoire HTBI primers and CDR3-region Arm-PCR. TCRdb re-analysed the multiplex PCR reads in MiXCR, keeping a single row per CDR3 protein. The sample contains hundreds of thousands of distinct CDR3 sequences, about 20% of which appear only once. The time point is: persistent/refractory GD, antithyroid drugs over 5 years with positive TRAb. PBMC RNA served as the TCR library source. These data are taken from a study of regulatory T cells in long-lasting Graves disease. General observations from the study: The persistent group shared 2,500 to 3,000 public clonotypes, more than the approximately 970 shared by new patients.

Germline V gene sequence: CDR1 MNHNS, CDR2 SASEGT. The CDR3 is 13 amino acids. Between the trimmed V and J ends, which lost 6 bases and 3 bases, there was a span of 12 bases. The TCR originated in a female donor with Graves disease. V and J are TRBV6-1 and TRBJ2-7; TRBD1 is a possible D gene (5 bases). The starting material was peripheral blood mononuclear cells (PBMCs), obtained when the disease was refractory, from a patient treated with antithyroid drugs. CDR3 sequence reads: CASRVTDYYEQYF. The CDR3 region has the DNA TGTGCCAGCAGGGTGACAGATTACTACGAGCAGTACTTC.